The 26 T cell receptor beta chains presented below share a single source sample, sequenced in a study of OX40 agonist ivuxolimab in advanced cancers. Some clones are missing from TCRdb's copy, which holds only in-frame ones; the method was immunoSEQ multiplex PCR. The sample has roughly 41,000 clones, more than 85% seen once. This sample comprised CD4+ or CD8+ T cells sorted from blood, obtained in a trial of the OX40 agonist ivuxolimab. These receptors all come from an adult with an advanced solid tumor such as melanoma, head and neck, liver or kidney cancer.

The chain couples TRBV6-1 to TRBJ2-5; 10 bases align to TRBD2. J was trimmed by 3 bases and V by 1 base; bases with no gene match: 8. Germline V CDR1 and CDR2: MNHNS, SASEGT. CDR3 length: 17 amino acids. In nucleotides, the CDR3 is TGTGCCAGCAGTGAAGAGGGAACTAGCGGGGTAAAAGAGACCCAGTACTTC. Translating it yields CASSEEGTSGVKETQYF.

The chain joins TRBV18 to TRBJ1-3; D unclear. Per the germline V gene, CDR1 is KGHSH and CDR2 is LQKENI. The CDR3 extends over 15 amino acids. Deletions cut 11 bases from V and 1 base from J, with 18 bases between. CDR3 region: CASTAVLGSGNTIYF. The CDR3 region has the DNA TGTGCCTCCACCGCTGTGCTGGGTTCTGGAAACACCATATATTTT.

This chain links TRBV7-9 with TRBJ1-2; 9 bases are a match to TRBD1. Germline V gene data show CDR1 as SEHNR and CDR2 as FQNEAQ (reference sequence). The junction had 2 bases not matched to a gene; V was cut back by 5 bases and J by 4 bases. This CDR3 has 13 residues. The DNA of the CDR3 is TGTGCCAGCAGCCTGGACAGGGGCTATGGCTACACCTTC. Residues: CASSLDRGYGYTF.

This chain connects TRBV4-2 to TRBJ2-3; TRBD1 matches 9 bases. The CDR3 is 16 residues long. CDR1 is LGHNA and CDR2 is YNFKEQ in the germline V gene. Trimming took 3 bases from V and 6 from J; bases not matched to a gene: 10. The CDR3 sequence is CASSHSGDRDGDTQYF. The DNA for the CDR3 is TGTGCCAGCAGCCACTCGGGGGACAGGGATGGTGATACGCAGTATTTT.

This clone has only one observation. This chain connects TRBV18 to TRBJ2-5, with TRBD2 identical over 10 bases. Germline lookup yields CDR1 KGHSH and CDR2 LQKENI. V shed 3 bases, J shed 5 bases, and the junction held 9 bases outside the gene matches. The length of the CDR3 is 16 residues. CDR3 DNA: TGTGCCAGCTCACCCCCCCTAGCGGGGGCAGGCGAGACCCAGTACTTC. It specifies CASSPPLAGAGETQYF.

The chain is built from TRBV19 and TRBJ1-4, with 10 bases fitting TRBD1. CDR3 length: 14 amino acids. Looked up from germline, CDR1 is LNHDA and CDR2 is SQIVND (reference sequence). With V trimmed by 6 bases and J by 7 bases, 5 bases remained unmatched. DNA for the CDR3: TGTGCCAGTAGCCCCCGGACAGGGGGTGAAAAACTGTTTTTT. Its translation: CASSPRTGGEKLFF.

The chain links TRBV14 to TRBJ1-6; D remains unclear. The CDR3 spans 15 residues. The V end lost 7 bases, the J end lost 0 bases, and 10 bases lay between the germline ends. Germline assignment: CDR1 SGHDN and CDR2 FVKESK. The CDR3 region is CASTAVSSYNSPLHF. The CDR3 DNA reads as TGTGCCAGCACAGCAGTCAGCTCCTATAATTCACCCCTCCACTTT.

The chain links TRBV6-1 to TRBJ1-1; 7 bases are shared with TRBD1. V shed 4 bases, J shed 8 bases, and the junction held 10 bases outside the gene matches. The CDR3 contains 14 residues. Germline V gene sequence: CDR1 MNHNS, CDR2 SASEGT. CDR3 sequence: CASSARAARGEAFF. The CDR3 DNA follows: TGTGCCAGCAGTGCAAGGGCAGCCAGGGGGGAAGCTTTCTTT.

The CDR3, as DNA: TGTGCCAGCAGCCCCAACCTCCAGACAGGGGGAACTAACAATGAGCAGTTCTTC. It specifies CASSPNLQTGGTNNEQFF. The J gene is TRBJ2-1, the V gene TRBV14, with 9 bases fitting TRBD1. Trimming removed 4 bases from V and 5 bases from J; junction bases left unmatched: 15. The germline V gene has CDR1 SGHDN and CDR2 FVKESK. The CDR3 consists of 18 residues.

The chain employs TRBV11-2 and TRBJ2-7; tentative D call: TRBD1 (6 bases). The CDR3 is 11 amino acids. Germline V gene data show CDR1 as SGHAT and CDR2 as FQNNGV. V was trimmed by 6 bases and J by 4 bases, leaving 7 bases between them. This chain's CDR3 is CASRQGYEQYF. DNA of the CDR3: TGTGCCAGCAGACAGGGATACGAGCAGTACTTC.

Here the CDR3 reads CASSFPTGSGNTIYF. CDR3 DNA sequence: TGTGCCAGCAGCTTCCCGACAGGCTCTGGAAACACCATATATTTT. The V and J genes are TRBV7-2 and TRBJ1-3; TRBD1 is a possible D gene (6 bases). V gave up 3 bases and J gave up 0 bases, with 9 bases separating them. The germline V gene encodes CDR1 SGHTA and CDR2 FQGNSA. The CDR3 totals 15 residues.

The chain links TRBV5-1 to TRBJ2-3, with 7 bases that match TRBD2. Germline CDR1 reads SGHRS; CDR2 reads YFSETQ. The CDR3 spans 24 residues. The junction had 33 bases not matched to a gene; V was cut back by 3 bases and J by 2 bases. In nucleotides, the CDR3 is TGCGCCAGCAGCTCAAACCATGTCAAGTCTAAGTCGGGCGGGGGAAGGAGCCCCACAGATACGCAGTATTTT. Its translation: CASSSNHVKSKSGGGRSPTDTQYF.

The J gene is TRBJ2-1, the V gene TRBV5-5; 12 bases agree with TRBD2. J lost 7 bases, V lost 5 bases, and 7 bases had no gene match. Germline V gene sequence: CDR1 SGHKS, CDR2 YYEKEE (reference sequence). This CDR3 is 15 amino acids long. The CDR3 coding sequence is TGTGCCAGCAGAGCCCCCGGACTAGCGGGGAATGAGCAGTTCTTC. Encoded protein: CASRAPGLAGNEQFF.

The V and J genes are TRBV7-9 and TRBJ1-1; weak D call: TRBD1 (6 bases). Germline V gives CDR1 SEHNR, CDR2 FQNEAQ (reference sequence). The CDR3 runs to 13 residues. Trimming removed 5 bases at V and 2 bases at J, with 9 bases between. The CDR3 DNA is TGTGCCAGCAGCCTGGGACAAAACACTGAAGCTTTCTTT. Its translation is CASSLGQNTEAFF.

This sequence joins TRBV6-6 and TRBJ1-5, with a tentative D call TRBD1 (5 bases). The CDR3 has 14 amino acids. Trimming left V 5 bases short and J 4 bases short, with 12 bases between. CDR1 and CDR2 from the germline V gene are MNHNY and SVGAGI (reference sequence). CDR3 nucleotide sequence: TGTGCCAGCAGTGCTCAAAGGGGAAATCAGCCCCAGCATTTT. Its protein product is CASSAQRGNQPQHF.

This rearrangement joins TRBV4-3 to TRBJ1-2; possibly TRBD1 for D (5 bases). The germline gives CDR1 LGHNA, CDR2 YSLEER. V lost 0 bases, J lost 5 bases, and 10 bases lay in between. The CDR3 sequence is 14 residues long. DNA of the CDR3: TGCGCCAGCAGCCAAGATCGGGCAGGGTATGGCTACACCTTC. Its protein product is CASSQDRAGYGYTF.

The V and J genes are TRBV6-1 and TRBJ2-3, with unresolved D. Germline V gene lookup returns CDR1 MNHNS and CDR2 SASEGT. V lost 5 bases to trimming and J lost 9 bases, with 9 bases between them. The CDR3 is 11 residues long. This CDR3 is CASSFSGTQYF. The CDR3 DNA follows: TGTGCCAGCAGTTTTAGTGGGACGCAGTATTTT.

The chain is built from TRBV6-5 and TRBJ1-2; 8 bases fit TRBD1. This CDR3 contains 15 residues. Germline CDR1 is MNHEY and CDR2 is SVGAGI. V was clipped by 5 bases and J by 0 bases; unmatched bases: 5. The CDR3 region is CASSPGQETNYGYTF. As DNA, the CDR3 is TGTGCCAGCAGTCCGGGACAGGAAACTAACTATGGCTACACCTTC.

V is TRBV27 and J is TRBJ2-3; 10 bases are shared with TRBD1. Per the germline V gene, CDR1 is MNHEY and CDR2 is SMNVEV (reference sequence). Trimming cost V 6 bases and J 0 bases; bases outside gene matches: 6. The CDR3 is made up of 16 amino acids. CDR3 sequence reads: CASRLGDRGSTDTQYF. The DNA of the CDR3 is TGTGCCAGCAGGTTGGGGGACAGGGGTAGCACAGATACGCAGTATTTT.

The CDR3 sequence: CASSPDRGPNSPLHF. The CDR3 nucleotides are TGTGCCAGCTCACCGGACAGGGGGCCCAATTCACCCCTCCACTTT. The chain uses TRBV18 and TRBJ1-6; 11 positions match TRBD1. The CDR3 loop spans 15 amino acids. Germline V gene data show CDR1 as KGHSH and CDR2 as LQKENI. V gave up 3 bases and J gave up 7 bases; unmatched junction bases: 2.

V is TRBV27 and J is TRBJ2-1; 7 nucleotides line up with TRBD2. There are 16 residues in the CDR3. The germline gives CDR1 MNHEY, CDR2 SMNVEV (reference sequence). The J segment lost 10 bases and the V segment lost 3 bases, leaving 15 bases of the junction unmatched. In DNA form, the CDR3 reads TGTGCCAGCAGTTTGTCCCCTGGCGGGGGATTGGGGGAGCAGTTCTTC. It yields the protein CASSLSPGGGLGEQFF.

V usage is TRBV4-3 and J usage is TRBJ2-7; 7 nucleotides match TRBD2. Germline values: CDR1 LGHNA, CDR2 YSLEER. J gave up 0 bases and V 1 base, and 6 bases lay outside the gene matches. This CDR3 has 16 residues. The CDR3 DNA follows: TGCGCCAGCAGCCAAGGGGCGGGGGAGAGCTCCTACGAGCAGTACTTC. Translating it yields CASSQGAGESSYEQYF.

The chain has TRBV6-1 and TRBJ2-3, with D unresolved. The germline gives CDR1 MNHNS, CDR2 SASEGT. Between the trimmed V and J ends, which lost 0 bases and 6 bases, there was a span of 10 bases. The CDR3 is 14 amino acids. The CDR3 DNA sequence: TGTGCCAGCAGTGAAGCACTAATTACTGATACGCAGTATTTT. It codes for CASSEALITDTQYF.

The V gene is TRBV19, the J gene TRBJ1-2; TRBD1 might be the D (5 bases). CDR3 length: 14 amino acids. V shed 4 bases and J shed 4 bases, with 13 bases lying between them. Germline-derived CDR1 and CDR2 are LNHDA and SQIVND (reference sequence). The CDR3, as DNA: TGTGCCAGTAGTAAGGGGAGAATGGGCTATGGCTACACCTTC. The encoded protein is CASSKGRMGYGYTF.

The chain recombines TRBV2 with TRBJ1-1; D is perhaps TRBD1 (6 bases). The CDR3 is 15 residues long. The germline CDR1 and CDR2 sequences are SNHLY and FYNNEI. The ends were cut back, 6 bases at V and 0 bases at J, with 14 bases in the middle. CDR3: CASRIQGWLNTEAFF. In nucleotides, the CDR3 is TGTGCCAGCAGAATACAGGGATGGTTGAACACTGAAGCTTTCTTT. Based on the CDR3 plus reference TRBV2 and TRBJ1-1, the full variable domain is EPEVTQTPSHQVTQMGQEVILRCVPISNHLYFYWYRQILGQKVEFLVSFYNNEISEKSEIFDDQFSVERPDGSNFTLKIRSTKLEDSAMYFCASRIQGWLNTEAFFGQGTRLTVV.

V gene TRBV6-5 combines with J gene TRBJ2-5, with a weak D call TRBD2 (6 bases). CDR3 size: 14 residues. From germline, CDR1 is MNHEY and CDR2 SVGAGI. The V end was cut by 7 bases, the J end by 5 bases, with 17 bases between. CDR3 bases: TGTGCCAGCACTGACGCCGGGAGACAGGAGACCCAGTACTTC. Encoded protein: CASTDAGRQETQYF.